These 20 T cell receptor beta chains share one sample of origin, sequenced in a study of T-cell reconstitution after alpha-beta-depleted transplantation in children. Study-wide points: T-cell counts and diversity were attributed mostly to newly produced T cells one year after transplant.

A TCRbeta library incorporating unique molecular identifiers was prepared. Using its own MiXCR run on the PCR reads, TCRdb lists one record per CDR3 protein. The table has approximately 300,000 distinct CDR3 sequences, over 7.5% seen once. These TCRs are of unknown antigen specificity. Material: peripheral blood, obtained 360 days after TCRalphabeta/CD19-depleted stem cell transplant. The source is a female patient aged 2-9 years who had a stem cell transplant for Fanconi anemia, so the T cells may come from the graft donor.

This clonotype occurred many times. Written as DNA, the CDR3 is TGTGCCAGCTCACTTCCGGACAGGGTCAACACTGAAGCTTTCTTT. Its protein is CASSLPDRVNTEAFF. The genes are TRBV18 and TRBJ1-1, with 8 bases aligning to TRBD1. Germline V gene sequence: CDR1 KGHSH, CDR2 LQKENI. The CDR3 is 15 amino acids. V lost 4 bases and J lost 2; bases outside the gene matches: 6.

This clonotype turned up a few times. The CDR3 region is CASSPTSDIYEPAYEQYV. The CDR3 DNA is TGTGCCAGCAGCCCGACCTCCGACATCTACGAACCGGCCTACGAGCAGTACGTC. The V and J genes are TRBV28 and TRBJ2-7; D remains ambiguous. The CDR3 has 18 residues. The V and J ends lost 6 bases and 2 bases respectively, with 26 bases between them. CDR1 MDHEN and CDR2 SYDVKM come from the germline V gene.

The rearrangement uses TRBV7-2 and TRBJ2-1, with TRBD2 identical over 11 bases. V gave up 1 base and J gave up 10 bases; unmatched junction bases: 6. The CDR3 covers 15 residues. CDR1 and CDR2 from the germline V gene are SGHTA and FQGNSA. The CDR3: CASSLVLAGGWEQFF. The CDR3 coding sequence is TGTGCCAGCAGCTTAGTGCTAGCGGGGGGATGGGAGCAGTTCTTC. The whole variable domain, remainder taken from reference TRBV7-2 and TRBJ2-1, is GAGVSQSPSNKVTEKGKDVELRCDPISGHTALYWYRQSLGQGLEFLIYFQGNSAPDKSGLPSDRFSAERTGGSVSTLTIQRTQQEDSAVYLCASSLVLAGGWEQFFGPGTRLTVL.

Many counts were recorded for this clonotype. The V and J genes are TRBV7-9 and TRBJ2-1, with D tentatively TRBD1 (6 bases). CDR1 is SEHNR and CDR2 is FQNEAQ in the germline V gene (reference sequence). V lost 1 base and J lost 2, with 15 bases in between. The CDR3 covers 17 residues. In DNA form, the CDR3 reads TGTGCCAGCAGCTTAGTAGGCAGGGGCAACACCTACAATGAGCAGTTCTTC. This sequence encodes CASSLVGRGNTYNEQFF. Drawing the rest from reference TRBV7-9 and TRBJ2-1, the complete variable domain is DTGVSQNPRHKITKRGQNVTFRCDPISEHNRLYWYRQTLGQGPEFLTYFQNEAQLEKSRLLSDRFSAERPKGSFSTLEIQRTEQGDSAMYLCASSLVGRGNTYNEQFFGPGTRLTVL.

This clonotype was recorded many times. V gene TRBV4-2 combines with J gene TRBJ2-3; 11 bases are shared with TRBD2. The CDR3 runs to 15 residues. Per germline, CDR1 LGHNA and CDR2 YNFKEQ. V gave up 0 bases and J gave up 5 bases; unmatched junction bases: 1. This chain's CDR3 is CASSQELAGEDTQYF. The CDR3 nucleotides are TGTGCCAGCAGCCAAGAACTAGCGGGAGAAGATACGCAGTATTTT.

This clonotype was counted ten times or more. CDR3 bases: TGTGCCAGCAGCGCTCCCAAGGGGGGCGCGGAGACCCAGTACTTC. Translating it yields CASSAPKGGAETQYF. V is TRBV9 and J is TRBJ2-5, with D perhaps matching TRBD1 or TRBD2 (6 bases each). Trimming stripped 3 bases from V and 5 bases from J, with 17 bases between. This CDR3 comprises 15 residues. Germline values: CDR1 SGDLS, CDR2 YYNGEE. The complete variable domain, with remaining parts taken from reference TRBV9 and TRBJ2-5, reads DSGVTQTPKHLITATGQRVTLRCSPRSGDLSVYWYQQSLDQGLQFLIQYYNGEERAKGNILERFSAQQFPDLHSELNLSSLELGDSALYFCASSAPKGGAETQYFGPGTRLLVL.

The rearrangement links TRBV18 to TRBJ2-6; TRBD2 matches 7 bases. J was trimmed by 0 bases and V by 1 base; bases with no gene match: 6. Germline assignment: CDR1 KGHSH and CDR2 LQKENI. The CDR3 extends over 18 amino acids. The CDR3 sequence: CASSPRLAGASGANVLTF. As DNA, the CDR3 is TGTGCCAGCTCACCACGCCTGGCGGGAGCCTCTGGGGCCAACGTCCTGACTTTC. The full variable domain, in which reference TRBV18 and TRBJ2-6 provide the parts outside the CDR3, is NAGVMQNPRHLVRRRGQEARLRCSPMKGHSHVYWYRQLPEEGLKFMVYLQKENIIDESGMPKERFSAEFPKEGPSILRIQQVVRGDSAAYFCASSPRLAGASGANVLTFGAGSRLTVL.

This clonotype came up many times. J is TRBJ2-1 and V is TRBV28; TRBD1 agrees at 7 bases. With 5 bases clipped from V and 0 bases from J, the junction kept 10 bases outside the gene matches. CDR1 is MDHEN and CDR2 is SYDVKM in the germline V gene. The CDR3 extends over 17 amino acids. The CDR3 sequence is CASSLRQGQHSYNEQFF. In DNA, the CDR3 is TGTGCCAGCAGTCTCAGACAGGGACAACACTCCTACAATGAGCAGTTCTTC.

The chain uses TRBV7-2 and TRBJ2-7; D possibly corresponds to TRBD2 (7 bases). Trimming cost V 1 base and J 5 bases, with 15 bases left between them. Germline CDR1 SGHTA, CDR2 FQGNSA. The CDR3 consists of 15 residues. CDR3: CASSLVRGQGNEQYF. For the CDR3, the DNA is TGTGCCAGCAGCTTAGTGCGGGGGCAGGGGAACGAGCAGTACTTC.

With respect to this clonotype: Being one base from a much bigger clone, this may be a read error. V is TRBV20-1 and J is TRBJ2-7, with 8 bases fitting TRBD2. Germline V gene sequence: CDR1 DFQATT, CDR2 SNEGSKA (reference sequence). CDR3 size: 16 residues. The CDR3 is CSARKRGGTRLGEQNF. The CDR3, as DNA: TGCAGTGCTAGGAAGAGAGGGGGGACTAGGTTGGGTGAGCAGAACTTC.

There are many counts of this clonotype. V gene TRBV3-1 combines with J gene TRBJ2-2; 10 positions match TRBD2. V trimming: 2 bases; J trimming: 8 bases; junction bases outside the gene matches: 2. Germline values: CDR1 LGHDT, CDR2 YNNKEL (reference sequence). CDR3 size: 14 residues. The CDR3 DNA follows: TGTGCCAGCAGCCAAAGAGCGGGAGGGGGGGAGCTGTTTTTT. Encoded protein: CASSQRAGGGELFF.

This clonotype has only a few counts. CDR3 bases: TGCGCCAGCAGCTTGGTGCCTAGCGGGGAAGTTTTGACCCAGTACTTC. This translates into CASSLVPSGEVLTQYF. The rearrangement uses TRBV5-1 and TRBJ2-5; 9 bases line up with TRBD2. The V segment lost 0 bases and the J segment 7 bases; nucleotides outside the gene matches: 10. Germline CDR1 reads SGHRS; CDR2 reads YFSETQ. The CDR3 consists of 16 residues.

The rearrangement links TRBV5-1 to TRBJ2-1; perhaps TRBD2 as D (5 bases). V lost 2 bases and J 4 bases, leaving 13 bases between the germline ends. Germline CDR1 is SGHRS and CDR2 is YFSETQ. There are 15 residues in the CDR3. The CDR3 sequence: CASSFSIRGYNEQFF. CDR3 nucleotides: TGCGCCAGCAGCTTTAGTATCCGGGGATACAATGAGCAGTTCTTC.

The chain links TRBV27 to TRBJ2-5; 9 bases agree with TRBD1. The CDR3 spans 14 residues. V lost 6 bases and J lost 5; bases outside the gene matches: 7. Germline loops: CDR1 MNHEY, CDR2 SMNVEV (reference sequence). The CDR3 DNA reads TGTGCCAGCAGGCACGGACAGGGGATGGAGACCCAGTACTTC. Protein sequence: CASRHGQGMETQYF.

This clonotype was detected many times. The chain combines TRBV6-4 with TRBJ2-1; 13 bases are shared with TRBD2. This CDR3 comprises 19 residues. Germline assignment: CDR1 MRHNA and CDR2 SNTAGT. Unmatched junction bases numbered 12, after V lost 6 bases and J lost 1 base. The CDR3 loop is CASSRRLAGGGRSYNEQFF. Written as DNA, the CDR3 is TGTGCCAGCAGCCGACGACTAGCGGGGGGCGGGAGATCCTACAATGAGCAGTTCTTC.

In DNA form, the CDR3 reads TGTGCCAGCAGCCACCCCCAGGACAGGGGAACTAGGTCCTACAATGAGCAGTTCTTC. Amino acids: CASSHPQDRGTRSYNEQFF. V usage is TRBV7-8 and J usage is TRBJ2-1; 9 bases align to TRBD1. This CDR3 contains 19 residues. Germline V gene data show CDR1 as SGHVS and CDR2 as FQNEAQ. The junction had 15 bases not matched to a gene; V was cut back by 5 bases and J by 1 base.

This clonotype has more than one count but fewer than ten. This chain uses TRBV28 with TRBJ2-2, with a possible D match to TRBD1 (5 bases). This CDR3 region has 17 residues. Per the germline V gene, CDR1 is MDHEN and CDR2 is SYDVKM. With 7 bases removed from V and 1 base from J, the gap between germline ends came to 19 bases. This CDR3 is CASTSIRRTRNTGELFF. As DNA, the CDR3 is TGTGCCAGCACCTCTATCCGCCGGACAAGGAACACCGGGGAGCTGTTTTTT.

In its sample, this clonotype was seen many times. J is TRBJ2-1 and V is TRBV6-2 or TRBV6-3, with TRBD1 as a possible D gene (5 bases). Per the germline V gene, CDR1 is MNHEY and CDR2 is SVGEGT. Trimming cost V 6 bases and J 2 bases, with 11 bases left between them. The CDR3 totals 14 residues. CDR3 nucleotide sequence: TGTGCCAGCAGCCTCAGGACACCCTACAATGAGCAGTTCTTC. It codes for CASSLRTPYNEQFF.

Ten or more counts support this clonotype. The chain uses TRBV7-3 and TRBJ2-1; 8 bases fit TRBD2. Germline lookup yields CDR1 SGHTA and CDR2 FQGTGA. This CDR3 comprises 15 residues. With V trimmed by 3 bases and J by 6 bases, 7 bases remained unmatched. The CDR3 DNA reads TGTGCCAGCAGCTTGGGACTAGTGGTCCTCAATGAGCAGTTCTTC. It specifies CASSLGLVVLNEQFF.

The sample holds many counts of this clonotype. The V call is TRBV29-1, the J call TRBJ2-5; D perhaps matches TRBD1 (5 bases). This CDR3 comprises 12 residues. CDR1 SQVTM and CDR2 ANQGSEA come from the germline V gene. The ends were cut back, 5 bases at V and 3 bases at J, with 10 bases in the middle. The CDR3 loop reads CSVNQGEETQYF. CDR3 nucleotides: TGCAGCGTTAACCAGGGTGAAGAGACCCAGTACTTC. Looking up the rest from reference TRBV29-1 and TRBJ2-5 gives the full variable domain: SAVISQKPSRDICQRGTSLTIQCQVDSQVTMMFWYRQQPGQSLTLIATANQGSEATYESGFVIDKFPISRPNLTFSTLTVSNMSPEDSSIYLCSVNQGEETQYFGPGTRLLVL.